This T cell receptor (beta chain) appears in the sequencing data of a study of blood T cell repertoires in COVID-19. The repertoire was sequenced with immunoSEQ multiplex PCR; TCRdb's copy has only in-frame clones and lacks some. The data hold around 61,000 clones, with roughly nine tenths observed a single time. The CDR3 covers 14 residues. Germline values: CDR1 SGHRS, CDR2 YFSETQ. The ends were cut back, 4 bases at V and 2 bases at J, with 13 bases in the middle. Material: peripheral blood. This TCR was sampled from a woman in her sixties with COVID-19, enrolled during active disease. The chain is built from TRBV5-1 and TRBJ2-7; D possibly corresponds to TRBD1 (6 bases). CDR3 sequence: CASSTQGSTYEQYF. DNA for the CDR3: TGCGCCAGCAGCACACAGGGATCTACCTACGAGCAGTACTTC.